This paragraph reports one TCR beta chain. What it recognizes is unknown. The source of the sample is a study of T cells in Graves' hyperthyroidism and ophthalmopathy. CDR1 is PRHDT and CDR2 is FYEKMQ in the germline V gene (reference sequence). V was pared by 6 bases and J by 0 bases, with 2 bases of the junction left unmatched. The CDR3 runs 13 residues. It was RNA transcripts that yielded the amplified TCR beta CDR3 regions. HTBI primers drove first-round RT-PCR of the TCR CDR3. TCRdb re-derived calls from the multiplex PCR reads in MiXCR, one entry per CDR3 protein. The sample yields 400,000 to 500,000 distinct CDR3 sequences, approximately 15% seen once. Study-level points and caveats: Stable hyperthyroidism was told apart from ophthalmopathy by a model built on 13 V-J features.

From around 11 ml of fresh peripheral blood, PBMCs were isolated. The genes are TRBV13 and TRBJ2-7, with TRBD1 matching 7 bases. The sequencing input was blood. The source of this sequence is a young man with Graves' ophthalmopathy. CDR3 amino acids: CASSHRGSYEQYF. Written as DNA, the CDR3 is TGTGCCAGCAGTCACAGGGGCTCCTACGAGCAGTACTTC.